The entry below describes one T cell receptor (beta chain). What it binds is not known. Doses given second, at about 4 or about 12 weeks, were pooled. The CDR3 extends over 13 amino acids. Looked up from germline, CDR1 is KGHDR and CDR2 is SFDVKD. Deletions cut 1 base from V and 10 bases from J, with 9 bases between. The data were obtained in a study of T cell responses to AZD1222 COVID-19 vaccine. Profiling relied on immunoSEQ multiplex PCR, and the TCRdb table lists in-frame clones only, not all of them. This sample has over 130,000 clones, with approximately 90% found just once. Study findings and constraints: The number of AZD1222 recipients seropositive at baseline was only 6 or 7. The study found vaccine-associated CD4 TCRs spanning spike, dominant at 160-218 and 743-854. A mostly white British donor set with more females was recruited, and clonal diversity was possibly underestimated.

The chain combines TRBV24-1 with TRBJ1-4; D might be TRBD1 (5 bases). This TCR derives from an adult who received the AZD1222 COVID-19 vaccine. The sequencing used peripheral blood, collected 28 days after the second AZD1222 dose. CDR3 nucleotides: TGTGCCACCAGTGATTTACCGAGGGGAAAACTGTTTTTT. It encodes CATSDLPRGKLFF.